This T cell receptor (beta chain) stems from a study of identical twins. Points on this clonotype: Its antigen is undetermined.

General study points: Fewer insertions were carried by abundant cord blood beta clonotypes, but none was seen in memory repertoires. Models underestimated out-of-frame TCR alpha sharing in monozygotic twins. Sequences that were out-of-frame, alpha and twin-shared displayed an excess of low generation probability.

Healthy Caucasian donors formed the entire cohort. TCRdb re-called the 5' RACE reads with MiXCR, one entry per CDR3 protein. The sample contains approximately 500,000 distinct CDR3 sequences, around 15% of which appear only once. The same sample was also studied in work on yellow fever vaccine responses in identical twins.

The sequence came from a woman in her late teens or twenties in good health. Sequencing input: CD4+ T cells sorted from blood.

The DNA of the CDR3 is TGTGCCACCAGTGATTCCGAGGGGGGAGTAACGCGCGAGCAGTACTTC. Residues: CATSDSEGGVTREQYF. This rearrangement joins TRBV24-1 to TRBJ2-7, with D perhaps assigned TRBD1 or TRBD2 (6 bases each). The CDR3 has 16 residues. Trimming removed 2 bases at V and 6 bases at J, with 19 bases between. Looked up from germline, CDR1 is KGHDR and CDR2 is SFDVKD.